One sample yielded the 23 T cell receptor beta chains listed below, sequenced in a study of T-cell reconstitution after alpha-beta-depleted transplantation in children. Library preparation (for TCRbeta) was performed with unique molecular identifiers. TCRdb passed the PCR reads through MiXCR, listing each CDR3 protein once. The sample contains 490,000 or so distinct CDR3 sequences, around 12% of which appear only once. The specimen comprised PBMCs from the stem cell graft donor, sampled from the stem cell graft. These receptors all come from a human donor who donated a stem cell graft to a child with combined immunodeficiency.

This clonotype was counted between two and nine times. V gene TRBV6-5 combines with J gene TRBJ2-5; no reliable D call. Deletions cut 0 bases from V and 2 bases from J, with 10 bases between. This CDR3 is built from 15 residues. Germline V gene sequence: CDR1 MNHEY, CDR2 SVGAGI. The CDR3 loop reads CASSYSYVVQETQYF. DNA of the CDR3: TGTGCCAGCAGTTACTCGTATGTAGTACAAGAGACCCAGTACTTC.

The chain employs TRBV7-2 and TRBJ2-2; the match to TRBD1 covers 10 bases. Germline trimming cut 5 bases from V and 3 bases from J; bases unmatched to any gene: 6. Germline-derived CDR1 and CDR2 are SGHTA and FQGNSA. This CDR3 has 16 residues. CDR3 residues: CASSPGQGYDTGELFF. In DNA form, the CDR3 reads TGTGCCAGCAGCCCGGGACAGGGGTATGACACCGGGGAGCTGTTTTTT.

This clonotype has a handful of counts. The gene calls are TRBV4-2 and TRBJ2-2; 11 bases line up with TRBD1. The CDR3 runs to 17 residues. The V segment lost 4 bases and the J segment 5 bases; nucleotides outside the gene matches: 9. Per germline, CDR1 LGHNA and CDR2 YNFKEQ. The CDR3 nucleotides are TGTGCCAGCAGCCCCCTACGGACAGGGGGCATGACCGGGGAGCTGTTTTTT. Residues: CASSPLRTGGMTGELFF.

In regard to this clonotype: This may be a read error: a much more frequent sequence differs by one nucleotide. This rearrangement joins TRBV12-3 or TRBV12-4 to TRBJ2-7; 7 positions match TRBD2. V dropped 3 bases and J dropped 5; count of bases not matched to a gene: 4. The CDR3 extends over 13 amino acids. The CDR3 sequence is CASSFSSGNEQYF. In DNA, the CDR3 is TGTGCCAGCAGTTTTTCTAGCGGCAACGAGCAGTACTTC.

This clonotype has more than one count but fewer than ten. The chain couples TRBV2 to TRBJ2-2; D is possibly TRBD1 or TRBD2 (6 bases each). Trimming removed 7 bases from V and 6 bases from J, with 24 bases in between. This CDR3 contains 17 residues. Looked up from germline, CDR1 is SNHLY and CDR2 is FYNNEI. The CDR3 bases are TGTGCCAGCAAGGGAGTCCTTCCGTACAGGGAGGCCGGGGAGCTGTTTTTT. It is translated as CASKGVLPYREAGELFF. The full variable domain, with the rest looked up from reference TRBV2 and TRBJ2-2, is EPEVTQTPSHQVTQMGQEVILRCVPISNHLYFYWYRQILGQKVEFLVSFYNNEISEKSEIFDDQFSVERPDGSNFTLKIRSTKLEDSAMYFCASKGVLPYREAGELFFGEGSRLTVL.

The chain employs TRBV28 and TRBJ1-5, with D possibly TRBD1 on 5 matching bases. V lost 3 bases, J lost 6 bases, and 15 bases lay in between. Per germline, CDR1 MDHEN and CDR2 SYDVKM. The CDR3 is 15 amino acids. The CDR3 here is CASSFGGSIGQPQHF. The CDR3 DNA reads TGTGCCAGCAGTTTCGGGGGATCAATAGGTCAGCCCCAGCATTTT.

In this sample, this clonotype turned up a few times. The V gene is TRBV20-1, the J gene TRBJ1-6; 7 positions match TRBD1. The CDR3 totals 15 residues. CDR1 is DFQATT and CDR2 is SNEGSKA in the germline V gene (reference sequence). V shed 0 bases, J shed 8 bases, and the junction held 7 bases outside the gene matches. The CDR3 region has the DNA TGCAGTGCTAGAGATGAGTGGCAGGGGGATTCACCCCTCCACTTT. Amino acid sequence: CSARDEWQGDSPLHF.

This clonotype was counted only a few times. The chain links TRBV24-1 to TRBJ2-3, with D perhaps TRBD1 (6 bases). Trimming pared 3 bases from V and 3 bases from J, leaving 15 bases between. CDR3 length: 16 amino acids. Germline CDR1 KGHDR, CDR2 SFDVKD. CDR3 loop: CATSDRQGRVTDTQYF. The CDR3 DNA sequence: TGTGCCACCAGTGATCGGCAGGGGCGAGTTACAGATACGCAGTATTTT.

The chain links TRBV7-9 to TRBJ1-5; possibly TRBD1 for D (6 bases). This CDR3 is built from 17 residues. Germline V gives CDR1 SEHNR, CDR2 FQNEAQ (reference sequence). V lost 5 bases, J lost 0 bases, and 17 bases lay in between. CDR3 DNA: TGTGCCAGCAGCCACGTCGGGGGCCCATATAGCAATCAGCCCCAGCATTTT. It translates to CASSHVGGPYSNQPQHF.

This clonotype has ten or more counts. This chain uses TRBV9 with TRBJ1-1; weak D call: TRBD1 (5 bases). The CDR3 is 14 amino acids. The germline V gene has CDR1 SGDLS and CDR2 YYNGEE. Between the trimmed V and J ends, which lost 0 bases and 4 bases, there was a span of 10 bases. The CDR3 is CASSVDGGGTEAFF. CDR3 bases: TGTGCCAGCAGCGTAGACGGGGGAGGCACTGAAGCTTTCTTT.

The rearrangement joins TRBV6-2 or TRBV6-3 to TRBJ2-5; TRBD1 might be the D (5 bases). The V end was cut by 7 bases, the J end by 1 base, with 10 bases between. Germline-derived CDR1 and CDR2 are MNHEY and SVGEGT. The CDR3 totals 13 residues. CDR3 nucleotide sequence: TGTGCCAGCAAGAACAGGCTCCAAGAGACCCAGTACTTC. Residues: CASKNRLQETQYF.

The V call is TRBV6-1, the J call TRBJ1-5, with 9 bases aligning to TRBD1. V gave up 1 base and J gave up 4 bases; unmatched junction bases: 8. The CDR3 loop spans 17 amino acids. Germline V gene sequence: CDR1 MNHNS, CDR2 SASEGT. This CDR3 is CASSEGFVGTGNQPQHF. In nucleotides, the CDR3 is TGTGCCAGCAGTGAAGGGTTTGTTGGGACAGGGAATCAGCCCCAGCATTTT.

The rearrangement links TRBV4-1 to TRBJ2-7; a weak D match, TRBD1 (6 bases). From germline, CDR1 is MGHRA and CDR2 YSYEKL. V was pared by 0 bases and J by 1 base, with 10 bases between. CDR3 length equals 15 residues. This CDR3 reads CASSQEEDRSYEQYF. The CDR3 DNA sequence: TGCGCCAGCAGCCAAGAAGAAGACAGGTCCTACGAGCAGTACTTC.

This clonotype has more than one count but fewer than ten. The genes are TRBV27 and TRBJ2-1, with D possibly matching TRBD1 (6 bases). Trimming left V 6 bases short and J 9 bases short, with 18 bases between. The CDR3 runs 14 residues. Germline V gene sequence: CDR1 MNHEY, CDR2 SMNVEV (reference sequence). Written as DNA, the CDR3 is TGTGCCAGCAGCCCGACCAAAGACAGGTTTGAGCAGTTCTTC. Translated, it gives CASSPTKDRFEQFF.

This clonotype came up many times. The chain joins TRBV5-5 to TRBJ2-2; tentatively, D is TRBD1 or TRBD2 (5 bases each). V was cut by 4 bases and J by 8 bases, with 15 bases left in between. The CDR3 runs to 14 residues. Germline V gives CDR1 SGHKS, CDR2 YYEKEE (reference sequence). The CDR3 protein is CASSGGPTTGELFF. The CDR3 DNA sequence: TGTGCCAGCAGCGGGGGACCAACGACGGGGGAGCTGTTTTTT.

This clonotype came up many times. This chain joins TRBV5-1 and TRBJ2-7; D remains ambiguous. Per the germline V gene, CDR1 is SGHRS and CDR2 is YFSETQ. The V and J ends lost 8 bases and 2 bases respectively, with 11 bases between them. This CDR3 comprises 12 residues. For the CDR3, the DNA is TGCGCCAGGAACCGGGCCCCCTACGAGCAGTACTTC. Protein sequence: CARNRAPYEQYF.

The CDR3: CASSSPTEIYGYTF. CDR3 coding DNA: TGTGCCAGCAGCTCCCCGACAGAAATATATGGCTACACCTTC. This chain links TRBV9 with TRBJ1-2, with D possibly matching TRBD1 (5 bases). Germline-derived CDR1 and CDR2 are SGDLS and YYNGEE. CDR3 length: 14 residues. Trimming took off 4 bases at V and 5 bases at J, with 15 bases between the two ends.

This clonotype was recorded many times. Relative to the germline gene, one junction end is altered; a read error may explain this. The genes are TRBV5-1 and TRBJ2-4, with D perhaps given as TRBD1 or TRBD2 (6 bases each). The CDR3 covers 14 residues. Per germline, CDR1 SGHRS and CDR2 YFSETQ. CDR3 protein: CASSLGGAKNIQYF. CDR3 bases: TGTGCCAGCAGCTTAGGGGGGGCCAAAAACATTCAGTACTTC.

This clonotype was seen a handful of times. The chain uses TRBV9 and TRBJ2-2; 11 bases are a match to TRBD2. CDR3 length: 17 amino acids. V lost 7 bases, J lost 2 bases, and 10 bases stayed unmatched. The germline CDR1 and CDR2 sequences are SGDLS and YYNGEE. The CDR3 region has the DNA TGTGCCAGCGGGTCGACTAGCGGGGAGATCAACACCGGGGAGCTGTTTTTT. Amino acid sequence: CASGSTSGEINTGELFF.

V is TRBV2 and J is TRBJ2-1; 13 positions agree with TRBD2. Germline V gives CDR1 SNHLY, CDR2 FYNNEI. Unmatched junction bases numbered 13, after V lost 8 bases and J lost 0 bases. The CDR3 consists of 19 residues. This chain's CDR3 is CASCGKGLAGYSSYNEQFF. CDR3 nucleotides: TGTGCCAGCTGTGGCAAGGGACTAGCGGGGTATAGCTCCTACAATGAGCAGTTCTTC.

V usage is TRBV6-2 or TRBV6-3 and J usage is TRBJ2-1; a weak D match, TRBD2 (5 bases). Germline loops: CDR1 MNHEY, CDR2 SVGEGT. The V and J ends lost 0 bases and 6 bases respectively, with 12 bases between them. CDR3 length equals 15 residues. The CDR3 coding sequence is TGTGCCAGCAGTTACTCGGGTCGCGGGTCCAATGAGCAGTTCTTC. Amino acid sequence: CASSYSGRGSNEQFF.

This clonotype showed up just a few times. This chain joins TRBV9 and TRBJ1-2; 9 bases line up with TRBD1. CDR1 is SGDLS, CDR2 YYNGEE, per germline. Losses at the gene ends were 3 bases for V and 6 bases for J; bases not matched to a gene: 9. The CDR3 runs to 15 residues. CDR3 in DNA: TGTGCCAGCAGCGCTTGGGACAGGGAGATGGATGGCTACACCTTC. Protein: CASSAWDREMDGYTF.

V is TRBV7-2 and J is TRBJ2-1; D gene ambiguous. In germline, CDR1 is SGHTA, CDR2 FQGNSA. The CDR3 totals 16 residues. Trimming cost V 1 base and J 0 bases, with 10 bases left between them. CDR3 in DNA: TGTGCCAGCAGCTTAGTTTACCCCGGCTCCTACAATGAGCAGTTCTTC. Translated: CASSLVYPGSYNEQFF.